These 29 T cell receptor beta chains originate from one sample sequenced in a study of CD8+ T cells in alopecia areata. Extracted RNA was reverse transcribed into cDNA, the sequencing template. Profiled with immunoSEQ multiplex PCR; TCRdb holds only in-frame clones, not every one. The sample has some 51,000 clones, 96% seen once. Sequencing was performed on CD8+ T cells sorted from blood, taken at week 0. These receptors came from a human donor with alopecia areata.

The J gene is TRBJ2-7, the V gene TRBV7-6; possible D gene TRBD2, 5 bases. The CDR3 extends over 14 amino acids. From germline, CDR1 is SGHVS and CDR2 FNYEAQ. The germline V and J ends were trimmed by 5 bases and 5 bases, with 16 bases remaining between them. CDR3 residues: CASSPPGPGNEQYF. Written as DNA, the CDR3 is TGTGCCAGCAGCCCTCCGGGCCCGGGAAACGAGCAGTACTTC.

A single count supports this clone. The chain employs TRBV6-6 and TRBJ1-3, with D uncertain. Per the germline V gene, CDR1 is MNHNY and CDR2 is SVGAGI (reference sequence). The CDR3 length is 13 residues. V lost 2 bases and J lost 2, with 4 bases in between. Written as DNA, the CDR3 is TGTGCCAGCAGTTACGAAGCTGGAAACACCATATATTTT. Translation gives CASSYEAGNTIYF.

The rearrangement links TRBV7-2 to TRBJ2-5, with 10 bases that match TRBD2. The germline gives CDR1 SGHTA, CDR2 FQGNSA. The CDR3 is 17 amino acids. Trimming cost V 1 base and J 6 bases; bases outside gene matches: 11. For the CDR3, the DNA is TGTGCCAGCAGCTTAGTGGTCCAGCGGGGGGGCCTAAAGACCCAGTACTTC. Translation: CASSLVVQRGGLKTQYF.

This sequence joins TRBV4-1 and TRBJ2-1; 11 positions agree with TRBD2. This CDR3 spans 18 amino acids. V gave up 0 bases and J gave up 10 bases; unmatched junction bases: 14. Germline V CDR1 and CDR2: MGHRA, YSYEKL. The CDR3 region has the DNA TGCGCCAGCAGCCAAGATGACCCGACTAGCGGGGTGTCATGGGAGCAGTTCTTC. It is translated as CASSQDDPTSGVSWEQFF.

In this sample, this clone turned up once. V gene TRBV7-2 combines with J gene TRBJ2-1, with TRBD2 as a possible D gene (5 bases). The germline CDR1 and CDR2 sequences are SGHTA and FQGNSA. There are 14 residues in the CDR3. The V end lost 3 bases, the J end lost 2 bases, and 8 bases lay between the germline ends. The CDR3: CASSFRDPYNEQFF. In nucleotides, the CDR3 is TGTGCCAGCAGCTTCCGGGATCCCTACAATGAGCAGTTCTTC.

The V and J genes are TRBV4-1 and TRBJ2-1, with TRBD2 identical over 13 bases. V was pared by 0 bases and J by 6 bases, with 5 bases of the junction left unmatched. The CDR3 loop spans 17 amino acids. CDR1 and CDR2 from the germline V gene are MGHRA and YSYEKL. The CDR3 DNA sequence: TGCGCCAGCAGCCAAGAGGCCGGGACTAGCGGGGTCAATGAGCAGTTCTTC. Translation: CASSQEAGTSGVNEQFF.

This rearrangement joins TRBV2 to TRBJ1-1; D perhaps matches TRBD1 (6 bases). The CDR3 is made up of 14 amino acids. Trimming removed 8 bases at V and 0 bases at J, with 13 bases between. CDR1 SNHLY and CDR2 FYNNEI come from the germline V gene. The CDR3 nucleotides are TGTGCCAGCGCGTGGGGGGCCTTGAACACTGAAGCTTTCTTT. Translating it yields CASAWGALNTEAFF.

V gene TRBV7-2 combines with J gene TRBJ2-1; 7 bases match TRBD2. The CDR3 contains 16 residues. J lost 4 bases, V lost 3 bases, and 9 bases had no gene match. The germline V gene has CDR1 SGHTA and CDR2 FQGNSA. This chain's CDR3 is CASSFHPSGAYNEQFF. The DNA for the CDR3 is TGTGCCAGCAGCTTTCATCCCAGCGGGGCTTACAATGAGCAGTTCTTC.

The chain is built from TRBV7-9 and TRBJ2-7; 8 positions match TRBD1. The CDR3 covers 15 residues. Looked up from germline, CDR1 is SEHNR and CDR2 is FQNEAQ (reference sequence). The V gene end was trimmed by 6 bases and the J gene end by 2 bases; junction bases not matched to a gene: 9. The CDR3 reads CASSHRDRTTYEQYF. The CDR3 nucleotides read TGTGCCAGCAGTCACCGGGACAGGACGACCTACGAGCAGTACTTC.

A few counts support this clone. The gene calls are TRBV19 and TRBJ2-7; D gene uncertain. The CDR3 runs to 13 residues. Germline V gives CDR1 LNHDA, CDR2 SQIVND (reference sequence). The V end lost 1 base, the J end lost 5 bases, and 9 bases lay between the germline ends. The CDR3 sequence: CASSIGGFNEQYF. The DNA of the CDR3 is TGTGCCAGTAGTATAGGAGGATTCAACGAGCAGTACTTC.

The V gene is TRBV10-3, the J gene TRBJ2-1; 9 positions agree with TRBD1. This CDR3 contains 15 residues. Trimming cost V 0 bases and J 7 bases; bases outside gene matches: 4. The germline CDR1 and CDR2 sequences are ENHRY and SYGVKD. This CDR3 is CAISESTGGQNEQFF. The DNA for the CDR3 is TGTGCCATCAGTGAGTCGACAGGGGGTCAGAATGAGCAGTTCTTC.

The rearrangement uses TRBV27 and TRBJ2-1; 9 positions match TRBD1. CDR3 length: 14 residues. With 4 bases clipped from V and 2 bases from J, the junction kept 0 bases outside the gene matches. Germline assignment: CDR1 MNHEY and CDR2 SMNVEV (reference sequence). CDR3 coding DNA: TGTGCCAGCAGTTACAGGGGGCCCTACAATGAGCAGTTCTTC. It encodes CASSYRGPYNEQFF.

CDR3 in amino acids: CASSGLSGGETQYF. The CDR3, as DNA: TGTGCCAGTAGTGGTTTGAGCGGGGGTGAGACCCAGTACTTC. The chain uses TRBV19 and TRBJ2-5; 8 bases fit TRBD2. The ends lost 5 bases at V and 5 bases at J; junction bases unmatched: 7. This CDR3 contains 14 residues. The germline V gene encodes CDR1 LNHDA and CDR2 SQIVND (reference sequence).

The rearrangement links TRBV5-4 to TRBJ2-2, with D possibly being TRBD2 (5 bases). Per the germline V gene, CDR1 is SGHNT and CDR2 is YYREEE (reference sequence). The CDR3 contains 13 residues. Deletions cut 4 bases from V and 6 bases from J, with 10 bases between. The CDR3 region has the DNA TGTGCCAGCAGCCTCCGGGATGCCGGGGAGCTGTTTTTT. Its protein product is CASSLRDAGELFF.

As DNA, the CDR3 is TGTGCCAGCAGTGAACTAGCGGGGGCCCACACAGATACGCAGTATTTT. Its translation is CASSELAGAHTDTQYF. The rearrangement joins TRBV6-1 to TRBJ2-3; 10 bases line up with TRBD2. CDR3 length equals 16 residues. The J segment lost 2 bases and the V segment lost 2 bases, leaving 4 bases of the junction unmatched. The germline V gene has CDR1 MNHNS and CDR2 SASEGT.

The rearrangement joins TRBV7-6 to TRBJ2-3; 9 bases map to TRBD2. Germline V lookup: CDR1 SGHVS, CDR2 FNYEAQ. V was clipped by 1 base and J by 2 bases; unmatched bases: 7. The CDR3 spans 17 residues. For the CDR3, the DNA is TGTGCCAGCAGCTTAGGGCCAGCGGGGGGTTCCACAGATACGCAGTATTTT. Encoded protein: CASSLGPAGGSTDTQYF.

CDR3 protein: CASSLGLGTEAFF. In DNA, the CDR3 is TGTGCCAGCAGCTTAGGTCTGGGAACTGAAGCTTTCTTT. This chain uses TRBV13 with TRBJ1-1; D gene uncertain. V lost 0 bases and J lost 5, with 7 bases in between. CDR3 size: 13 residues. The germline CDR1 and CDR2 sequences are PRHDT and FYEKMQ (reference sequence).

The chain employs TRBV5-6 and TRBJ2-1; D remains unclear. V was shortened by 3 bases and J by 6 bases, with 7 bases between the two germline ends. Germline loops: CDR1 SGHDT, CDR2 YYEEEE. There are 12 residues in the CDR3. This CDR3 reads CASSSSRNEQFF. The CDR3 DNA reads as TGTGCCAGCAGCTCCTCACGCAATGAGCAGTTCTTC.

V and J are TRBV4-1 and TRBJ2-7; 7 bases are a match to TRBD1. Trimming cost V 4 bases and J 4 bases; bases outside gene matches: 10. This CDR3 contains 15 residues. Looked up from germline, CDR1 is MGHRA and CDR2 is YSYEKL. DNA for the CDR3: TGCGCCAGCAGCCTATCCGGGACAGATCTTTACGAGCAGTACTTC. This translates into CASSLSGTDLYEQYF.

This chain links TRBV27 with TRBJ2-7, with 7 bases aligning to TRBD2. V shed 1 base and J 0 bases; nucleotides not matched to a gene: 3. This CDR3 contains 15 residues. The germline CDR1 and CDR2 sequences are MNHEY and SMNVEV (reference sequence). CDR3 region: CASSLFWGGSYEQYF. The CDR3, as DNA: TGTGCCAGCAGTTTATTCTGGGGGGGCTCCTACGAGCAGTACTTC.

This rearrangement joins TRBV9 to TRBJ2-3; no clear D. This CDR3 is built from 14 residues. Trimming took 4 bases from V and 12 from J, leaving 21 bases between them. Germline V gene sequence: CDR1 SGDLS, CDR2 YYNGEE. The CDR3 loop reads CASSPYPSDYDQYF. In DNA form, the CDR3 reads TGTGCCAGCAGCCCCTATCCTTCCGATTATGATCAGTATTTT. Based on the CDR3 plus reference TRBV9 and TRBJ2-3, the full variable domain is DSGVTQTPKHLITATGQRVTLRCSPRSGDLSVYWYQQSLDQGLQFLIQYYNGEERAKGNILERFSAQQFPDLHSELNLSSLELGDSALYFCASSPYPSDYDQYFGPGTRLTVL.

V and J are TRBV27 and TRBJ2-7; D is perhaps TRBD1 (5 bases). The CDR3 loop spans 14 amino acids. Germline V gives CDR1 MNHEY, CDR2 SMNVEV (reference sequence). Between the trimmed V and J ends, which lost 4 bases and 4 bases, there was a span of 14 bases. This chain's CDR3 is CASSSPGKSYEQYF. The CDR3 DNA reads TGTGCCAGCAGTTCCCCAGGGAAGAGTTACGAGCAGTACTTC.

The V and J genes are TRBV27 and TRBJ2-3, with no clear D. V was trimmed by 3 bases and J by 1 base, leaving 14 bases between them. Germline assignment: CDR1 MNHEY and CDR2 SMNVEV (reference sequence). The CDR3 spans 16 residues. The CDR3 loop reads CASSLAGPEGTDTQYF. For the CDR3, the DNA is TGTGCCAGCAGTTTGGCAGGCCCAGAAGGCACAGATACGCAGTATTTT.

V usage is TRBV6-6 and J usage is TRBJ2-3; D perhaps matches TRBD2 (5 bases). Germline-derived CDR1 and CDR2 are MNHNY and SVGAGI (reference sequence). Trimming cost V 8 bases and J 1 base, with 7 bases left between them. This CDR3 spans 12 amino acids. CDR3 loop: CASGSGTDTQYF. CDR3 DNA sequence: TGTGCCAGCGGGAGCGGCACAGATACGCAGTATTTT.

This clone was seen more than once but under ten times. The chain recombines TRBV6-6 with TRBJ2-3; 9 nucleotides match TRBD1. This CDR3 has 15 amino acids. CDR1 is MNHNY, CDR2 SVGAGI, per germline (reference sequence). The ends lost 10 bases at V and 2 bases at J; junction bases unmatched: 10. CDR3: CATAPGQGYTDTQYF. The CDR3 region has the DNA TGTGCCACCGCCCCGGGACAGGGCTACACAGATACGCAGTATTTT.

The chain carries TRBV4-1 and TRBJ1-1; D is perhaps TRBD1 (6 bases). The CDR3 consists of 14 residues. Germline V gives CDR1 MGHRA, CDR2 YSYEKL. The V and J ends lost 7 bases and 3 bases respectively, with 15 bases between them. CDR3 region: CASTSRGADTEAFF. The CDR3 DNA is TGCGCCAGCACTAGCCGGGGGGCAGACACTGAAGCTTTCTTT.

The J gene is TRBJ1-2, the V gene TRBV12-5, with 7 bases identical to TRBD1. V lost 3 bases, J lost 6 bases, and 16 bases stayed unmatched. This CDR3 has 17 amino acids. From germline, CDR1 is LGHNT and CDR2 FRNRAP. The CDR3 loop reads CASGFVLDRSVHDGYTF. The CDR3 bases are TGTGCTAGTGGTTTCGTACTGGACAGGTCGGTACATGATGGCTACACCTTC.

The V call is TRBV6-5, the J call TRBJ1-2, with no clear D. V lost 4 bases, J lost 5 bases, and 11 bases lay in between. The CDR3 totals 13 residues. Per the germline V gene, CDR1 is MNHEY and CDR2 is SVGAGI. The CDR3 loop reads CASSLYGEYGYTF. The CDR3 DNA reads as TGTGCCAGCAGTTTGTACGGGGAATATGGCTACACCTTC.

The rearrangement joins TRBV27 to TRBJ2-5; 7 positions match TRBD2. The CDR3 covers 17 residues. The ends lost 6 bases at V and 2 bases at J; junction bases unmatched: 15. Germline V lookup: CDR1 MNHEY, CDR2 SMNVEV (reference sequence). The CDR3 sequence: CASRWSVSSGPQETQYF. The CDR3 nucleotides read TGTGCCAGCAGATGGTCTGTCTCTAGCGGACCTCAAGAGACCCAGTACTTC.